This TCR beta chain was recovered during a study of cytomegalovirus exposure and HLA in healthy donors. Turning to the study itself: Per a later analysis, the 666 first-cohort and fewer than 150 validation repertoires shared one platform. Study findings and constraints: Cytomegalovirus status was reportedly diagnosed by the classifier with high sensitivity and specificity. Cytomegalovirus association was listed for roughly 160 TCR beta chains. In vitro, three CMV-associated chains proved specific for CMV antigens.

Generated by immunoSEQ multiplex PCR, the TCRdb table keeps only in-frame clones and is missing some. The profile covers roughly 150,000 clones, with roughly nine tenths appearing a single time and 0.6% to 0.8% taken by the ten largest. Germline CDR1 is MNHEY and CDR2 is SMNVEV (reference sequence). The CDR3 has 15 amino acids. J gave up 9 bases and V 8 bases, and 16 bases lay outside the gene matches. With regard to this clone: Its antigen is unidentified.

The chain employs TRBV27 and TRBJ2-7, with 10 bases fitting TRBD1. The sequence was collected from a man aged 18 to 30 in good health and CMV-seronegative. The material sequenced was PBMCs. In DNA, the CDR3 is TGTGCCAGCTGGGGAGGGGACAGGGGCGTTACGGGGCAGTACTTC. It is translated as CASWGGDRGVTGQYF.